Shown below are 8 T cell receptor beta chains from a single sample sequenced in a study of T cells in tuberculosis. This table comes from immunoSEQ multiplex PCR, and its TCRdb copy is limited to in-frame clones, with some not included. The sample yields roughly 34,000 clones, about 90% seen once. Specimen: PBMCs. The receptors derive from a donor aged 10-30 years with latent tuberculosis or without tuberculosis infection. Some clones in this sample may be carry-over from other donors' samples.

V gene TRBV5-6 combines with J gene TRBJ2-3, with 9 bases identical to TRBD1. This CDR3 has 16 residues. CDR1 SGHDT and CDR2 YYEEEE come from the germline V gene. V lost 0 bases, J lost 7 bases, and 9 bases stayed unmatched. DNA of the CDR3: TGTGCCAGCAGCTTGGTAGGACAGGGGCCAGCCTATACGCAGTATTTT. This sequence encodes CASSLVGQGPAYTQYF.

In this sample, this clone turned up once. V usage is TRBV5-1 and J usage is TRBJ2-3; TRBD2 agrees at 10 bases. CDR1 is SGHRS, CDR2 YFSETQ, per germline. The CDR3 totals 18 residues. Trimming cost V 0 bases and J 4 bases; bases outside gene matches: 11. As DNA, the CDR3 is TGCGCCAGCAGCTTGGTTTCTTTAGCGGGAGGTTCGGCAGATACGCAGTATTTT. It codes for CASSLVSLAGGSADTQYF.

The chain carries TRBV2 and TRBJ2-7, with 10 bases identical to TRBD2. Germline V gives CDR1 SNHLY, CDR2 FYNNEI. This CDR3 is built from 17 residues. Trimming cost V 3 bases and J 1 base; bases outside gene matches: 9. The CDR3 nucleotides are TGTGCCAGCAGTGAGGCTGCTAGCGGGGGCCAATCCTACGAGCAGTACTTC. This codes for CASSEAASGGQSYEQYF.

The chain uses TRBV7-9 and TRBJ1-3; tentatively, D is TRBD1 (6 bases). The germline gives CDR1 SEHNR, CDR2 FQNEAQ (reference sequence). Trimming took 3 bases from V and 0 from J, leaving 6 bases between them. The CDR3 sequence is 14 residues long. CDR3: CASSLDSSGNTIYF. CDR3 DNA sequence: TGTGCCAGCAGCTTGGACAGCTCTGGAAACACCATATATTTT.

The chain couples TRBV29-1 to TRBJ2-3; a weak D match, TRBD2 (6 bases). Germline assignment: CDR1 SQVTM and CDR2 ANQGSEA. CDR3 length: 17 amino acids. The V gene lost 0 bases and the J gene lost 5 bases, with 21 bases spanning the gap. The CDR3 loop reads CSVEDPAPREYRDTQYF. CDR3 coding DNA: TGCAGCGTTGAAGATCCCGCCCCACGGGAGTACAGAGATACGCAGTATTTT.

This clone was seen just once. CDR3 region: CASSQSNGGGTDTQYF. CDR3 nucleotide sequence: TGCGCCAGCAGTCAATCGAACGGAGGGGGCACAGATACGCAGTATTTT. V is TRBV23-1 and J is TRBJ2-3; the D gene is possibly TRBD2 (6 bases). TRBV23-1 counts as an open reading frame of uncertain function. Trimming shortened V by 0 bases and J by 1 base, and 11 bases separated the two germline ends. The CDR3 contains 16 residues.

The chain is built from TRBV5-4 and TRBJ2-5; no definite D call. CDR1 is SGHNT and CDR2 is YYREEE in the germline V gene (reference sequence). Trimming stripped 1 base from V and 3 bases from J, with 7 bases between. The CDR3 has 13 amino acids. The CDR3 protein is CASSLSGEETQYF. The CDR3 DNA is TGTGCCAGCAGCTTGTCAGGTGAAGAGACCCAGTACTTC.

The V and J genes are TRBV6-5 and TRBJ1-2; 9 bases are a match to TRBD1. The CDR3 runs to 14 residues. V dropped 5 bases and J dropped 2; count of bases not matched to a gene: 3. Germline CDR1 is MNHEY and CDR2 is SVGAGI. CDR3 protein: CASSTDRGNYGYTF. CDR3 bases: TGTGCCAGCAGTACGGACAGGGGAAACTATGGCTACACCTTC.